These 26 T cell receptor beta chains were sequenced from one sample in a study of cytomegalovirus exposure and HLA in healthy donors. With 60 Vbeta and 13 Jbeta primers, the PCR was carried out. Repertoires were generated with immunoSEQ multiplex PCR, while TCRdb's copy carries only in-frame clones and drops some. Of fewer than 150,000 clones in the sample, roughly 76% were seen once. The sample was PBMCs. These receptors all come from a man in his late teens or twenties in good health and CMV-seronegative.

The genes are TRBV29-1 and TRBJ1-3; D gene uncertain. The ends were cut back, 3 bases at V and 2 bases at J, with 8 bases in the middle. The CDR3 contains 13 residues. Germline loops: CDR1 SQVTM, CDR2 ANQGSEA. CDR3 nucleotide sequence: TGCAGCGTTGAGGGCAGCCCTGGAAACACCATATATTTT. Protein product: CSVEGSPGNTIYF.

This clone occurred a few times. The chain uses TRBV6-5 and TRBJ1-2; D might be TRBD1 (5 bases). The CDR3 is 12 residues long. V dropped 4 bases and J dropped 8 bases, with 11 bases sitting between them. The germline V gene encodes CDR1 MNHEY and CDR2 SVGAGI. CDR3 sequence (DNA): TGTGCCAGCAGTTTCCCGGGACTGGGCTACACCTTC. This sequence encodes CASSFPGLGYTF.

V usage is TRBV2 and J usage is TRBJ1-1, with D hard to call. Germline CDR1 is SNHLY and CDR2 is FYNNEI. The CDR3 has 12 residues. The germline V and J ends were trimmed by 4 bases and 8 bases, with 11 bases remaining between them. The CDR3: CASSAQDWEAFF. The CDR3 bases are TGTGCCAGCAGTGCCCAAGACTGGGAAGCTTTCTTT.

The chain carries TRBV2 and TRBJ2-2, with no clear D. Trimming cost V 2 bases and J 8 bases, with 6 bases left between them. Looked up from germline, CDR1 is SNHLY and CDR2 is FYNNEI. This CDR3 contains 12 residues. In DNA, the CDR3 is TGTGCCAGCAGTGAATCCGGGGGGGAGCTGTTTTTT. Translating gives CASSESGGELFF.

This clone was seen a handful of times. In DNA form, the CDR3 reads TGTGCCAGTAGTATTGGGAGTCAGCCCCAGCATTTT. Its protein is CASSIGSQPQHF. This sequence joins TRBV19 and TRBJ1-5; D is uncertain. Trimming pared 3 bases from V and 6 bases from J, leaving 6 bases between. The CDR3 sequence is 12 residues long. Looked up from germline, CDR1 is LNHDA and CDR2 is SQIVND (reference sequence).

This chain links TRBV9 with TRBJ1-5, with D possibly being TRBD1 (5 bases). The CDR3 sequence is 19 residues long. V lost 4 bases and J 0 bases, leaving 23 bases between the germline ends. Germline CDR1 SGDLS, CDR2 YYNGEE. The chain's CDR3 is CASSPRDGGDGYSNQPQHF. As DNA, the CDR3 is TGTGCCAGCAGCCCGAGGGATGGGGGGGACGGATATAGCAATCAGCCCCAGCATTTT.

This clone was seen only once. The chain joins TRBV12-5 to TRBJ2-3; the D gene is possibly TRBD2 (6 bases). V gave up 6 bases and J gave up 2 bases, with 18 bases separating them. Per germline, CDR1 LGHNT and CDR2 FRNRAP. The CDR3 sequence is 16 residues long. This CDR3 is CASGPPRTTFTDTQYF. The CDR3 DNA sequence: TGTGCTAGTGGCCCCCCCCGGACTACCTTCACAGATACGCAGTATTTT.

For the CDR3, the DNA is TGTGCCAGTAGCATGGGGGCGATCGGGAGGTCCTCCTACGAGCAGTACTTC. Translated: CASSMGAIGRSSYEQYF. The chain uses TRBV19 and TRBJ2-7, with D perhaps matching TRBD2 (7 bases). CDR1 is LNHDA, CDR2 SQIVND, per germline (reference sequence). This CDR3 spans 17 amino acids. Deletions cut 6 bases from V and 0 bases from J, with 21 bases between.

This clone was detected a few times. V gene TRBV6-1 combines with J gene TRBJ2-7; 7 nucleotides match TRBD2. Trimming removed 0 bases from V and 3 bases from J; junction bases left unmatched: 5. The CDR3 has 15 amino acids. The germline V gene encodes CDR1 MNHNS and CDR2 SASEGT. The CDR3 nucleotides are TGTGCCAGCAGTGAAGCGGGAGGGAACTTCTACGAGCAGTACTTC. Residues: CASSEAGGNFYEQYF.

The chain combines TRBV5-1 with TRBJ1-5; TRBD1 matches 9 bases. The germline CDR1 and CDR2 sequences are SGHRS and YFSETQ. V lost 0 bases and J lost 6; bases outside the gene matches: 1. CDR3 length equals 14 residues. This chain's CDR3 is CASSLEGQGQPQHF. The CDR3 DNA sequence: TGCGCCAGCAGCTTGGAGGGACAGGGTCAGCCCCAGCATTTT.

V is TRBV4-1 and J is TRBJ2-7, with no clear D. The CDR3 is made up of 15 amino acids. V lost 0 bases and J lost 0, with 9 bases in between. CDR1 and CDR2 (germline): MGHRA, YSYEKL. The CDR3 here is CASSQDWASSYEQYF. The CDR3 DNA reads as TGCGCCAGCAGCCAAGATTGGGCGAGCTCCTACGAGCAGTACTTC.

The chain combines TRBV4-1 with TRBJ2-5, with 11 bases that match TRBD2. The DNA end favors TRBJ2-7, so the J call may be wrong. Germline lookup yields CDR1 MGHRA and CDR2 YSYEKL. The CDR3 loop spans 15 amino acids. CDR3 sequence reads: CASSRGLAVTYEQYF. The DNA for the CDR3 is TGCGCCAGCAGCCGGGGACTAGCGGTTACCTACGAGCAGTACTTC.

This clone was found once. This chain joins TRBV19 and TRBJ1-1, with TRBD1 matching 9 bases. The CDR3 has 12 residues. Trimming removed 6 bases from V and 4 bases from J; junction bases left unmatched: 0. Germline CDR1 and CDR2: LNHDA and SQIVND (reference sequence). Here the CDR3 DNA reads TGTGCCAGTAGGACAGGGGGCACTGAAGCTTTCTTT. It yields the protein CASRTGGTEAFF.

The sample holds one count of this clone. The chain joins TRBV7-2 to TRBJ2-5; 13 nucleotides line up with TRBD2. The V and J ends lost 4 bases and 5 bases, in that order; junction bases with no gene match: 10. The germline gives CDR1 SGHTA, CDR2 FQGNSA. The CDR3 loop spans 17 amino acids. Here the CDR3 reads CASSWFTSGGAGETQYF. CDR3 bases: TGTGCCAGCAGCTGGTTCACTAGCGGGGGGGCCGGGGAGACCCAGTACTTC.

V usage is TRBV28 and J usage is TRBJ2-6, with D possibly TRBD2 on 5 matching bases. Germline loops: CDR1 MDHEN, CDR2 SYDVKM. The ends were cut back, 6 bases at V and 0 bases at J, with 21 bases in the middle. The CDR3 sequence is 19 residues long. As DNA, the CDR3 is TGTGCCAGCAGCTCAAACCGGCAGCGGCTAAGCTCTGGGGCCAACGTCCTGACTTTC. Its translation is CASSSNRQRLSSGANVLTF.

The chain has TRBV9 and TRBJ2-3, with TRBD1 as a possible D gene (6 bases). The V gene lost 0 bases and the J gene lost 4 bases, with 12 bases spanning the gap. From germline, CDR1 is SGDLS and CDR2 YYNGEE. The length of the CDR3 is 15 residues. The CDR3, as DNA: TGTGCCAGCAGCGTAGTTGGGGGCGGCCCAGATACGCAGTATTTT. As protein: CASSVVGGGPDTQYF.

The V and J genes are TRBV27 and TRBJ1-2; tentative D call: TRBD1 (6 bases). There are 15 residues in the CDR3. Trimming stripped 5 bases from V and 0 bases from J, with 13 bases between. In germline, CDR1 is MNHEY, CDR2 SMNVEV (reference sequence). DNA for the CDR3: TGTGCCAGCAGTCCTCACAGGGAAGCTAACTATGGCTACACCTTC. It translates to CASSPHREANYGYTF.

The CDR3 region has the DNA TGTGCCAGCAGCCCGGTGTTCGAAGATACGCAGTATTTT. Amino acids: CASSPVFEDTQYF. The V gene is TRBV28, the J gene TRBJ2-3; the D is unclear. V was clipped by 6 bases and J by 5 bases, with 12 bases between them. CDR3 length: 13 residues. Germline CDR1 MDHEN, CDR2 SYDVKM.

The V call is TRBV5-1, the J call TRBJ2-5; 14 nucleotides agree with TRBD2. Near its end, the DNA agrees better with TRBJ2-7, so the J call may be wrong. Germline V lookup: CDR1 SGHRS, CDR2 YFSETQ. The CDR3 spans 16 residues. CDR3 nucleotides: TGCGCCAGCAGCACGGGGACTAGCGGGAGCTCCTACGAGCAGTACTTC. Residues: CASSTGTSGSSYEQYF.

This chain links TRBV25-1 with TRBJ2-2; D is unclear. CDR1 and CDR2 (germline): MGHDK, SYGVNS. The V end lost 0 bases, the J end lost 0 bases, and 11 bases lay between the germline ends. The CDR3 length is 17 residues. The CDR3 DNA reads TGTGCCAGCAGTGAATACCCGGCAGAGGCGAACACCGGGGAGCTGTTTTTT. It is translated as CASSEYPAEANTGELFF.

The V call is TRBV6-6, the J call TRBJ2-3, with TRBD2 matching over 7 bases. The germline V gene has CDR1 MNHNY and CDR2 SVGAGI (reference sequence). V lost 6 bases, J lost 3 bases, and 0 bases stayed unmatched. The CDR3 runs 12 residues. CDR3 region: CASSGRTDTQYF. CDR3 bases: TGTGCCAGCAGCGGGAGGACAGATACGCAGTATTTT.

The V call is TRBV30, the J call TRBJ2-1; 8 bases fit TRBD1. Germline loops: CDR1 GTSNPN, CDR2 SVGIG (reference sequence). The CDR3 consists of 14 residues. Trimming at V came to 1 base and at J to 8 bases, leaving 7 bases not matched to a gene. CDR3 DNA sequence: TGTGCCTGGAGTGGGGCCCCGACAGGGGATGAGCAGTTCTTC. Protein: CAWSGAPTGDEQFF.

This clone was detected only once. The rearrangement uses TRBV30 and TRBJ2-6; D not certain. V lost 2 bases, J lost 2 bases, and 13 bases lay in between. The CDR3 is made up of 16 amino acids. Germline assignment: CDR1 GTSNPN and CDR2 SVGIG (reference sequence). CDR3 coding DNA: TGTGCCTGGAGTCCGACACTCCCTACTGGGGCCAACGTCCTGACTTTC. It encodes CAWSPTLPTGANVLTF.

This CDR3 is CASFRYRGEPQHF. Written as DNA, the CDR3 is TGTGCCAGCTTTAGATATCGCGGTGAGCCCCAGCATTTT. The rearrangement joins TRBV18 to TRBJ1-5; D is unresolved. Germline lookup yields CDR1 KGHSH and CDR2 LQKENI. The CDR3 has 13 amino acids. V lost 7 bases, J lost 8 bases, and 15 bases lay in between.

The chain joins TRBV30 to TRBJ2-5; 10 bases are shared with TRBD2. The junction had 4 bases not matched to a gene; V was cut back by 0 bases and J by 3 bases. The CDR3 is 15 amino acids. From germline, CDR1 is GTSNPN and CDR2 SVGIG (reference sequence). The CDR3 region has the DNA TGTGCCTGGAGTGTAGGGACTAGCGCGGAAGAGACCCAGTACTTC. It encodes CAWSVGTSAEETQYF.

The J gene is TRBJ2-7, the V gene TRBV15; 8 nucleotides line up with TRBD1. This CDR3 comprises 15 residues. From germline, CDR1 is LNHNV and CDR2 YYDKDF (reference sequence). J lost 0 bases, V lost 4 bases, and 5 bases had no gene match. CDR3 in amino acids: CATSKKTGGSYEQYF. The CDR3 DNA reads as TGTGCCACCAGCAAAAAAACAGGGGGCTCCTACGAGCAGTACTTC.